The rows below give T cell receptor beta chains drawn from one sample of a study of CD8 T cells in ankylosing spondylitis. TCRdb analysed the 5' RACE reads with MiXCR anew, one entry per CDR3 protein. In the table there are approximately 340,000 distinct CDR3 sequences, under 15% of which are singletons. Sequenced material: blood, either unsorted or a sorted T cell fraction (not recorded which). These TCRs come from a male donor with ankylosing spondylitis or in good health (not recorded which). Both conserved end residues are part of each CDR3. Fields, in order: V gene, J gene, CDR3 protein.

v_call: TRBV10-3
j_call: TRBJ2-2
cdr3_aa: CAISPPRAGGNTGELFF

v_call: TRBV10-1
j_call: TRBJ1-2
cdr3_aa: CANPTGGNCYGYTF

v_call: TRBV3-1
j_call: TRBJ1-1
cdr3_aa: CASSQTGRRTEAFF

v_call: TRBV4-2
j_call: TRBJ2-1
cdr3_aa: CASSQGLAGGNEQFF

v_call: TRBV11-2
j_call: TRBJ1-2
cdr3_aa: CASSLDTVQGKNYGYTF

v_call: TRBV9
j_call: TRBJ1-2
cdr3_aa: CASSPGRGDYGYTF

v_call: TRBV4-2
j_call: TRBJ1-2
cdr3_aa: CASSRESSNYGYTF

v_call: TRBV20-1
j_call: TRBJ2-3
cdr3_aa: CSARGASGSTDTQYF

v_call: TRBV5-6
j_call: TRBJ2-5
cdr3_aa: CASSLGWGQGQETQYF

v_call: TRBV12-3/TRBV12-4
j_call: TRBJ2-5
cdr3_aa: CASSSLQGAETQYF

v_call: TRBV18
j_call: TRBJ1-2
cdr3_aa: CASSLTEIYGYTF

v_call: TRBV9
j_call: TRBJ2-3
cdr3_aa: CASSVGGGSSTDTQYF

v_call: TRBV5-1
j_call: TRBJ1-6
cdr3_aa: CASSLLGDRDSPLHF

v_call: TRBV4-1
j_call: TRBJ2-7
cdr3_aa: CASSPMGLADLYEQYF

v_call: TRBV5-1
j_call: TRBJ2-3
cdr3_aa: CASSSTSGPDTQYF

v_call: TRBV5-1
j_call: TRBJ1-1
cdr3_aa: CASSINQGDTEAFF

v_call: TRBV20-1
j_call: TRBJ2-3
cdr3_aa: CSAQGLAGNTDTQYF

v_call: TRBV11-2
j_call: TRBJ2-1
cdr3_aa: CASSLGASGSVKFF

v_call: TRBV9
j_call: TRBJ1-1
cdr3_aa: CASSVSALNTEAFF

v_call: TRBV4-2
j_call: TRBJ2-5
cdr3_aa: CASSLLPGTVQETQYF

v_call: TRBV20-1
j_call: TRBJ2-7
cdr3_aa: CSARVYYEQYF

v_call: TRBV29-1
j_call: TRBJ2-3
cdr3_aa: CSVDKPGPEGTDTQYF

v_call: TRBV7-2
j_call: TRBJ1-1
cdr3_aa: CASSPTGGFMNTEAFF

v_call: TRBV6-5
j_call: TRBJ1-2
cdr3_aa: CASSYLGQAGPLNYTF